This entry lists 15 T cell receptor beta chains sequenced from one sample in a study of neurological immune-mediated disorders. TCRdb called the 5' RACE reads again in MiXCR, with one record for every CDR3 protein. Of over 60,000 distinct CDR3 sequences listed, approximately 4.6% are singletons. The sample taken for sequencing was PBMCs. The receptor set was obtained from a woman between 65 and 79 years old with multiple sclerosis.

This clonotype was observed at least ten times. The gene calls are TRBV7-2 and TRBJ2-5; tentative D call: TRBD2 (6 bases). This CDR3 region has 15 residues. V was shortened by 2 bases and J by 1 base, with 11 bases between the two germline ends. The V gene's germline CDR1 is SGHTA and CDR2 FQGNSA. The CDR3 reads CASSLRLVGQETQYF. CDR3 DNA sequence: TGTGCCAGCAGCTTACGACTAGTGGGCCAAGAGACCCAGTACTTC. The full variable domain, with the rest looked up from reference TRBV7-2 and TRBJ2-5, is GAGVSQSPSNKVTEKGKDVELRCDPISGHTALYWYRQSLGQGLEFLIYFQGNSAPDKSGLPSDRFSAERTGGSVSTLTIQRTQQEDSAVYLCASSLRLVGQETQYFGPGTRLLVL.

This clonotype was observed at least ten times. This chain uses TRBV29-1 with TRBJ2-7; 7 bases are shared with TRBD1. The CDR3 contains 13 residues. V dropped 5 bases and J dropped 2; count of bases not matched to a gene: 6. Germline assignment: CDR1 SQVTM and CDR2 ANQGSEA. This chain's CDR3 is CSVRRQGTYEQYF. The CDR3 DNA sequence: TGCAGCGTTAGAAGACAGGGAACCTACGAGCAGTACTTC.

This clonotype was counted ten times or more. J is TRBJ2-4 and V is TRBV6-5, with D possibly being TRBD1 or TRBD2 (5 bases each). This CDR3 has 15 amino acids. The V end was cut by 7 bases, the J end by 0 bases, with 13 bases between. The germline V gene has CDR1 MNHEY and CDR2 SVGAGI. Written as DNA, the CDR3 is TGTGCCAGCATGGGGACCGCCTTAGCCAAAAACATTCAGTACTTC. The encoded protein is CASMGTALAKNIQYF.

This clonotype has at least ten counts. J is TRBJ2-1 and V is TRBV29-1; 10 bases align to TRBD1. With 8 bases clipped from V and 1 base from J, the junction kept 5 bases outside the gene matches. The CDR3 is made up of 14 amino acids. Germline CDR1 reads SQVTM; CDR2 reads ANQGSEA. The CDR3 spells CSLEDRGSYNEQFF. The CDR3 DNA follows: TGCAGCCTGGAGGACAGGGGGTCCTACAATGAGCAGTTCTTC.

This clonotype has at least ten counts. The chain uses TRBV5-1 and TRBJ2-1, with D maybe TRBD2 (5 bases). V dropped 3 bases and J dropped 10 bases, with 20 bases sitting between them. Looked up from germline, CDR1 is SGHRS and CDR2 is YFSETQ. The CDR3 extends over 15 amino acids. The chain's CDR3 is CASSSVGFVGEEQFF. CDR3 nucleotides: TGCGCCAGCAGCTCTGTCGGGTTCGTCGGGGAGGAGCAGTTCTTC.

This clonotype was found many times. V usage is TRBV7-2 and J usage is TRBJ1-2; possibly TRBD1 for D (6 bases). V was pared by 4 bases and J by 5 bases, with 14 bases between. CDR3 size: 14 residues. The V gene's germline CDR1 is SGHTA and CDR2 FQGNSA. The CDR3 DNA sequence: TGTGCCAGCAGCTCTCAGGGGCAGGTTTATGGCTACACCTTC. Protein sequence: CASSSQGQVYGYTF.

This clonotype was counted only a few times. The chain's CDR3 is CASSVYQPYEQYF. CDR3 sequence (DNA): TGTGCCAGCAGTGTGTACCAGCCCTACGAGCAGTACTTC. The V gene is TRBV25-1, the J gene TRBJ2-7; the D is unclear. The CDR3 is 13 residues long. Per germline, CDR1 MGHDK and CDR2 SYGVNS. The V end lost 4 bases, the J end lost 2 bases, and 9 bases lay between the germline ends.

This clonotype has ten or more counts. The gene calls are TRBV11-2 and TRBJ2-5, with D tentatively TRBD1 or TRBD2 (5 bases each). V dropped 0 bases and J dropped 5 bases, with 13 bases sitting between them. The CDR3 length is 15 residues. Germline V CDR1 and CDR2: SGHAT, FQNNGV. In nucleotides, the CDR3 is TGTGCCAGCAGCTTAGAACGGAACAGGAGGGAGACCCAGTACTTC. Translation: CASSLERNRRETQYF.

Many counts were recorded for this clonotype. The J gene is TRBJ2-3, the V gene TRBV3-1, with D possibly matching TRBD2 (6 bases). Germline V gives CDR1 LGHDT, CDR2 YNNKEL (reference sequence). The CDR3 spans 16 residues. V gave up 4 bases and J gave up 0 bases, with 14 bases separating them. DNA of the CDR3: TGTGCCAGCAGCCCGTCTTGGGGGGTTAGCACAGATACGCAGTATTTT. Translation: CASSPSWGVSTDTQYF.

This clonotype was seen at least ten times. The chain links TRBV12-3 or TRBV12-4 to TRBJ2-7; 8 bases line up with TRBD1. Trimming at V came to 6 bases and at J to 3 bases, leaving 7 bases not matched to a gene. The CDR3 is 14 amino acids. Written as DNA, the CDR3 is TGTGCCAGCAGCCCATCAGGGGGCGGCTACGAGCAGTACTTC. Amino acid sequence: CASSPSGGGYEQYF.

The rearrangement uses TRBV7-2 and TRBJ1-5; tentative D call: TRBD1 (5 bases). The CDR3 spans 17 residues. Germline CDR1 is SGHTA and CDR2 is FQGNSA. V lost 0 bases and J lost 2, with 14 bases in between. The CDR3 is CASSLALGVRGNQPQHF. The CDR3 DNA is TGTGCCAGCAGCTTAGCGCTAGGGGTTAGAGGCAATCAGCCCCAGCATTTT.

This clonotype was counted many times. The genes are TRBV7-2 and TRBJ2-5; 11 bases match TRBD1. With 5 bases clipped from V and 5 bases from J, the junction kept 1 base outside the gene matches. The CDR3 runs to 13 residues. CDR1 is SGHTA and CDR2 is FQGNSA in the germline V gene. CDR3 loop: CASSGDRGETQYF. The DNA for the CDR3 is TGTGCCAGCAGCGGGGACAGGGGGGAGACCCAGTACTTC.

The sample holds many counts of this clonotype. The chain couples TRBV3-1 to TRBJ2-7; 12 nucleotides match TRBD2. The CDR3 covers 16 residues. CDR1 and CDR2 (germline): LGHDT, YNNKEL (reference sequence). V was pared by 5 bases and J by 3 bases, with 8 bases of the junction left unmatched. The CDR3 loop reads CASSESRLAGVYEQYF. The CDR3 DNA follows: TGTGCCAGCAGCGAAAGCAGACTAGCGGGAGTCTACGAGCAGTACTTC.

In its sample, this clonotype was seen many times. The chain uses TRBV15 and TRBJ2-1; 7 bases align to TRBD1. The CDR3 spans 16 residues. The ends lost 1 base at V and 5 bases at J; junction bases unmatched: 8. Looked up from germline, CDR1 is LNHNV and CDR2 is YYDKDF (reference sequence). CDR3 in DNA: TGTGCCACCAGCAGAGGAGGGACAGCCTTCCACAATGAGCAGTTCTTC. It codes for CATSRGGTAFHNEQFF.

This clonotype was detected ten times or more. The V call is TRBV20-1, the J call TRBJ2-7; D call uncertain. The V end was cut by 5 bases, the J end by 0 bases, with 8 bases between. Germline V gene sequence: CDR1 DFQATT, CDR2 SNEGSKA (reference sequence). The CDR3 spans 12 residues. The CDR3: CSAAPSSYEQYF. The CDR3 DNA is TGCAGTGCTGCCCCGAGCTCCTACGAGCAGTACTTC.